The 26 T cell receptor beta chains presented below share a single source sample, sequenced in a study of shared clonotypes between healthy human individuals. Assay used: immunoSEQ multiplex PCR; TCRdb lists only in-frame clones, some missing. The top ten hold around 1.8% of the sample, which has around 700,000 clones, roughly 73% seen once. The sequenced sample consisted of memory CD4+ T cells sorted from blood. Subset denoted: CD45RA-negative fraction. These receptors all stem from a woman in her twenties or thirties in good health.

The J gene is TRBJ2-3, the V gene TRBV5-1; TRBD1 might be the D (6 bases). With 1 base removed from V and 1 base from J, the gap between germline ends came to 7 bases. In germline, CDR1 is SGHRS, CDR2 YFSETQ. The CDR3 is 14 residues long. CDR3 sequence: CASSLRTGTDTQYF. As DNA, the CDR3 is TGCGCCAGCAGCTTGAGGACAGGCACAGATACGCAGTATTTT.

The chain uses TRBV6-6 and TRBJ1-3; D is ambiguous. Germline lookup yields CDR1 MNHNY and CDR2 SVGAGI (reference sequence). CDR3 length: 15 residues. The germline V and J ends were trimmed by 6 bases and 0 bases, with 12 bases remaining between them. CDR3 nucleotide sequence: TGTGCCAGCAGAACCGAGTACCTCTCTGGAAACACCATATATTTT. Protein sequence: CASRTEYLSGNTIYF.

The rearrangement uses TRBV2 and TRBJ1-5; 9 nucleotides match TRBD1. J was trimmed by 1 base and V by 8 bases; bases with no gene match: 6. The CDR3 totals 15 residues. In germline, CDR1 is SNHLY, CDR2 FYNNEI. This chain's CDR3 is CASRGGTGSNQPQHF. CDR3 in DNA: TGTGCCAGCCGGGGCGGGACAGGGAGCAATCAGCCCCAGCATTTT.

V usage is TRBV10-3 and J usage is TRBJ2-1; possible D gene TRBD2, 5 bases. This CDR3 is 13 amino acids long. Germline assignment: CDR1 ENHRY and CDR2 SYGVKD. V was clipped by 7 bases and J by 5 bases, with 12 bases between them. Here the CDR3 reads CAITRGYDNEQFF. For the CDR3, the DNA is TGTGCCATCACGCGCGGGTACGACAATGAGCAGTTCTTC.

The genes are TRBV25-1 and TRBJ2-7; D unresolved. This CDR3 is 13 amino acids long. Germline CDR1 is MGHDK and CDR2 is SYGVNS. V was pared by 3 bases and J by 2 bases, with 8 bases between. The CDR3 sequence: CASSDRAAYEQYF. The CDR3 DNA reads TGTGCCAGCAGTGATAGAGCCGCCTACGAGCAGTACTTC.

This clone was counted between two and nine times. Other DNA sequences in the sample encode the same CDR3. V is TRBV9 and J is TRBJ1-2; 7 nucleotides agree with TRBD1. CDR3 size: 14 residues. Per the germline V gene, CDR1 is SGDLS and CDR2 is YYNGEE. Unmatched junction bases numbered 5, after V lost 4 bases and J lost 2 bases. CDR3 in DNA: TGTGCCAGCAGCACTGGGACAGAGAACTATGGCTACACCTTC. Translating it yields CASSTGTENYGYTF.

The chain combines TRBV6-1 with TRBJ1-4; D remains ambiguous. This CDR3 spans 13 amino acids. Germline V CDR1 and CDR2: MNHNS, SASEGT. The V end was cut by 5 bases, the J end by 7 bases, with 11 bases between. CDR3 sequence (DNA): TGTGCCAGCAGTTTGGAGCAAGGTGAAAAACTGTTTTTT. Protein sequence: CASSLEQGEKLFF.

This clone was detected only a few times. The V call is TRBV28, the J call TRBJ2-5; tentatively, D is TRBD1 (6 bases). Trimming took 8 bases from V and 5 from J, leaving 15 bases between them. The CDR3 spans 13 residues. CDR1 is MDHEN and CDR2 is SYDVKM in the germline V gene. CDR3 protein: CASSQGTGETQYF. The CDR3 DNA is TGTGCCAGCTCACAGGGTACCGGGGAGACCCAGTACTTC.

This chain connects TRBV20-1 to TRBJ1-1; D unresolved. Per the germline V gene, CDR1 is DFQATT and CDR2 is SNEGSKA (reference sequence). The CDR3 is 11 amino acids. The CDR3 region is CRVDGNTEAFF. CDR3 bases: TGCAGGGTTGACGGGAACACTGAAGCTTTCTTT.

The rearrangement uses TRBV5-1 and TRBJ2-1; TRBD2 agrees at 14 bases. Per germline, CDR1 SGHRS and CDR2 YFSETQ. After removal of 0 bases from V and 3 bases from J, the junction contained 2 bases not matched to a gene. The CDR3 sequence is 17 residues long. CDR3 bases: TGCGCCAGCAGCTTGGCTGGGACTAGCGGGAGCTACAATGAGCAGTTCTTC. Protein product: CASSLAGTSGSYNEQFF.

This chain uses TRBV28 with TRBJ2-7; 7 bases fit TRBD1. The V gene end was trimmed by 8 bases and the J gene end by 2 bases; junction bases not matched to a gene: 6. Germline V lookup: CDR1 MDHEN, CDR2 SYDVKM. The CDR3 spans 13 residues. The DNA of the CDR3 is TGTGCCAGCGAAAGGGACAGTACCTACGAGCAGTACTTC. Its translation: CASERDSTYEQYF.

This clone appeared many times. J is TRBJ2-5 and V is TRBV19; D is uncertain. Deletions cut 4 bases from V and 0 bases from J, with 6 bases between. The CDR3 sequence is 13 residues long. Germline assignment: CDR1 LNHDA and CDR2 SQIVND (reference sequence). CDR3: CASSSPYQETQYF. The CDR3 nucleotides are TGTGCCAGTAGTAGTCCGTACCAAGAGACCCAGTACTTC.

This clone was seen a single time. The chain couples TRBV7-2 to TRBJ1-3; D unresolved. V lost 2 bases and J lost 2, with 10 bases in between. This CDR3 comprises 15 residues. CDR1 SGHTA and CDR2 FQGNSA come from the germline V gene. Here the CDR3 reads CASSLTAGTGNTIYF. In nucleotides, the CDR3 is TGTGCCAGCAGCTTAACGGCAGGTACTGGAAACACCATATATTTT.

This chain joins TRBV7-9 and TRBJ2-2, with D perhaps matching TRBD1 (6 bases). Germline V gene lookup returns CDR1 SEHNR and CDR2 FQNEAQ (reference sequence). CDR3 length: 14 residues. Trimming stripped 2 bases from V and 5 bases from J, with 9 bases between. CDR3 nucleotides: TGTGCCAGCAGCTTACAGGGGTCTACCGGGGAGCTGTTTTTT. Translated, it gives CASSLQGSTGELFF.

V is TRBV7-2 and J is TRBJ1-5; D is uncertain. CDR1 is SGHTA and CDR2 is FQGNSA in the germline V gene. The V and J ends lost 4 bases and 5 bases respectively, with 9 bases between them. This CDR3 is built from 13 residues. CDR3 sequence reads: CASSSPGYQPQHF. The CDR3 DNA sequence: TGTGCCAGCAGCTCGCCGGGTTATCAGCCCCAGCATTTT. The full variable domain, completed using reference TRBV7-2 and TRBJ1-5, is GAGVSQSPSNKVTEKGKDVELRCDPISGHTALYWYRQSLGQGLEFLIYFQGNSAPDKSGLPSDRFSAERTGGSVSTLTIQRTQQEDSAVYLCASSSPGYQPQHFGDGTRLSIL.

Remarks on this clone: The junction departs from germline at one end; a sequencing error may be responsible. This rearrangement joins TRBV4-1 to TRBJ1-6; 7 bases are a match to TRBD1. This CDR3 spans 15 amino acids. Germline V gene sequence: CDR1 MGHRA, CDR2 YSYEKL. The CDR3 is CASSQWTGVDSLLHF. In nucleotides, the CDR3 is TGCGCCAGCAGCCAATGGACAGGTGTGGATTCACTCCTCCACTTT.

The chain links TRBV5-1 to TRBJ2-7, with D unresolved. Germline V CDR1 and CDR2: SGHRS, YFSETQ. CDR3 size: 15 residues. With 1 base removed from V and 2 bases from J, the gap between germline ends came to 13 bases. The CDR3 coding sequence is TGCGCCAGCAGCTTGTCCCGTAGTCCCACCTACGAGCAGTACTTC. It is translated as CASSLSRSPTYEQYF.

This clone has more than one count but fewer than ten. The chain employs TRBV6-1 and TRBJ2-7; D is unresolved. This CDR3 spans 13 amino acids. The V end lost 3 bases, the J end lost 2 bases, and 8 bases lay between the germline ends. The germline V gene encodes CDR1 MNHNS and CDR2 SASEGT. In DNA form, the CDR3 reads TGTGCCAGCAGTGACGGCCCGACCTACGAGCAGTACTTC. This encodes CASSDGPTYEQYF.

The rearrangement links TRBV27 to TRBJ1-1; possibly TRBD1 for D (6 bases). The CDR3 extends over 17 amino acids. The V gene's germline CDR1 is MNHEY and CDR2 SMNVEV (reference sequence). The V end lost 0 bases, the J end lost 3 bases, and 17 bases lay between the germline ends. The CDR3 DNA sequence: TGTGCCAGCAGTTTATCGGGATACAGGGATTGGGACACTGAAGCTTTCTTT. This translates into CASSLSGYRDWDTEAFF.

This clone has more than one count but fewer than ten. The chain couples TRBV11-2 to TRBJ2-1; D tentatively fits TRBD1 or TRBD2 (5 bases each). Trimming left V 5 bases short and J 0 bases short, with 5 bases between. This CDR3 spans 13 amino acids. Germline V gene data show CDR1 as SGHAT and CDR2 as FQNNGV. The CDR3 bases are TGTGCCAGCAGCGGGGGCTCCTACAATGAGCAGTTCTTC. Its protein is CASSGGSYNEQFF. Together with reference TRBV11-2 and TRBJ2-1, the CDR3 gives the full variable domain: EAGVAQSPRYKIIEKRQSVAFWCNPISGHATLYWYQQILGQGPKLLIQFQNNGVVDDSQLPKDRFSAERLKGVDSTLKIQPAKLEDSAVYLCASSGGSYNEQFFGPGTRLTVL.

With regard to this clone: Other DNA variants within this sample encode the same CDR3. This chain joins TRBV19 and TRBJ2-7; 9 bases line up with TRBD1. Germline lookup yields CDR1 LNHDA and CDR2 SQIVND (reference sequence). This CDR3 is built from 15 residues. V was clipped by 7 bases and J by 1 base; unmatched bases: 8. CDR3 amino acids: CASTTTGGPSYEQYF. Written as DNA, the CDR3 is TGTGCCAGTACCACAACAGGGGGCCCTTCCTACGAGCAGTACTTC.

The genes are TRBV5-1 and TRBJ2-5, with 7 bases identical to TRBD1. Per germline, CDR1 SGHRS and CDR2 YFSETQ. Losses at the gene ends were 3 bases for V and 5 bases for J; bases not matched to a gene: 10. The CDR3 has 15 amino acids. The CDR3 DNA is TGCGCCAGCAGCTCCACAGGGGTTGTAACGGAGACCCAGTACTTC. Amino acid sequence: CASSSTGVVTETQYF.

The V and J genes are TRBV2 and TRBJ2-5; D might be TRBD1 (5 bases). The J call could be wrong; TRBJ2-7 is a better fit for the DNA end. Looked up from germline, CDR1 is SNHLY and CDR2 is FYNNEI. The length of the CDR3 is 16 residues. CDR3 nucleotide sequence: TGTGCCAGCAGTGAAGCGCTTCCTGGGGCCAGCTACGAGCAGTACTTC. It yields the protein CASSEALPGASYEQYF.

This chain joins TRBV5-4 and TRBJ1-5; 7 bases line up with TRBD1. V gave up 0 bases and J gave up 7 bases; unmatched junction bases: 7. Germline CDR1 and CDR2: SGHNT and YYREEE (reference sequence). This CDR3 contains 15 residues. The CDR3 DNA reads as TGTGCCAGCAGCTTGGCGCAGGGGGACTGGCAGCCCCAGCATTTT. Translated: CASSLAQGDWQPQHF.

The chain has TRBV18 and TRBJ2-7, with unresolved D. V gave up 6 bases and J gave up 5 bases, with 5 bases separating them. The CDR3 loop spans 10 amino acids. Per germline, CDR1 KGHSH and CDR2 LQKENI. The CDR3 sequence is CASSFHEQYF. DNA of the CDR3: TGTGCCAGCTCTTTTCACGAGCAGTACTTC.

The chain has TRBV5-1 and TRBJ1-4, with D possibly TRBD1 on 6 matching bases. V lost 5 bases to trimming and J lost 6 bases, with 14 bases between them. The CDR3 contains 14 residues. Germline assignment: CDR1 SGHRS and CDR2 YFSETQ. The CDR3 region has the DNA TGCGCCAGCAGTCGGCAGGGGAAGGATGAAAAACTGTTTTTT. It is translated as CASSRQGKDEKLFF.